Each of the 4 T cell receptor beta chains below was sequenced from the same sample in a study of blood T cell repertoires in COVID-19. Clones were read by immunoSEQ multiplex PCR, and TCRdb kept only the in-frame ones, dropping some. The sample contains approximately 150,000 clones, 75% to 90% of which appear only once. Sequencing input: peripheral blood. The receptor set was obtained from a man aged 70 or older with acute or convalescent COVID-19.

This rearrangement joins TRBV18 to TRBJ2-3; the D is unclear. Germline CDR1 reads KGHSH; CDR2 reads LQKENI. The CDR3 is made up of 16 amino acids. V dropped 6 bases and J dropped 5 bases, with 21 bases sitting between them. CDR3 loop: CASSPMAQAQGDTQYF. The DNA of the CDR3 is TGTGCCAGCTCCCCGATGGCCCAGGCCCAAGGAGATACGCAGTATTTT.

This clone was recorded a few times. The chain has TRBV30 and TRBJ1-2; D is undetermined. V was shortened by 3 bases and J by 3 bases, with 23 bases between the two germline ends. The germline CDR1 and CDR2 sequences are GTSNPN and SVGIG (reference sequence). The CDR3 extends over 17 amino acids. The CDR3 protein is CAWSPMGGVRVYYGYTF. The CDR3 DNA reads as TGTGCCTGGAGCCCTATGGGCGGCGTGAGGGTTTACTATGGCTACACCTTC.

The CDR3 reads CASSLVGPGAYNSPLHF. DNA for the CDR3: TGTGCCAGCAGTTTGGTCGGCCCGGGAGCCTATAATTCACCCCTCCACTTT. The chain recombines TRBV28 with TRBJ1-6; D gene uncertain. V was cut by 3 bases and J by 2 bases, with 14 bases left in between. Germline-derived CDR1 and CDR2 are MDHEN and SYDVKM. The CDR3 has 17 amino acids.

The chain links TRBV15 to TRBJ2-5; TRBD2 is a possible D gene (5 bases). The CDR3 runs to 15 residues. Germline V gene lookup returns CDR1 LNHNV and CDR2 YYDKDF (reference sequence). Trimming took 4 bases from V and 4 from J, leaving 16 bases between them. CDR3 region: CATSNIGVTRETQYF. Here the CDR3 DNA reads TGTGCCACCAGCAATATCGGGGTAACAAGAGAGACCCAGTACTTC.